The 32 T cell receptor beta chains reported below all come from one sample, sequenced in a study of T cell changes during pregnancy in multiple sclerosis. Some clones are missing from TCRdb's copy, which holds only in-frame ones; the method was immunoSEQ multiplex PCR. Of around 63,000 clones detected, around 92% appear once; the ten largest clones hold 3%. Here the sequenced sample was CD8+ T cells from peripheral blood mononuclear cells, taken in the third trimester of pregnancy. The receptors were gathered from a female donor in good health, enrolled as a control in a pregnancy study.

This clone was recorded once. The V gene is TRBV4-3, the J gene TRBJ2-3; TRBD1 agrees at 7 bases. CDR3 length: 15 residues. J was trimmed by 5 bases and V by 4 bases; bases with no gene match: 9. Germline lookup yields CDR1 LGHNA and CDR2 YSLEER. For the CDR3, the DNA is TGCGCCAGCAGCCCCCGAGCAGGGGGTGAAGATACGCAGTATTTT. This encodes CASSPRAGGEDTQYF.

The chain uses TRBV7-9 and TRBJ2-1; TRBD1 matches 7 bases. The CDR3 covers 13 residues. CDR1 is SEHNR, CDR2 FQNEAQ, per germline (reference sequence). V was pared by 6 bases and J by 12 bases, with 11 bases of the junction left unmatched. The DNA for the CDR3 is TGTGCCAGCAGGGACCAGGGGGACCCTGGGCAGTTCTTC. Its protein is CASRDQGDPGQFF.

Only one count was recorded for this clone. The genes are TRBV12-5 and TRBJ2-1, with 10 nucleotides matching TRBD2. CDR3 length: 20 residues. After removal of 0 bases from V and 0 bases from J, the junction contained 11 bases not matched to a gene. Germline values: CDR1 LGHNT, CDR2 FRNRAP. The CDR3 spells CASGLVYGTSATSSYNEQFF. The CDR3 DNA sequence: TGTGCTAGTGGTTTGGTATACGGGACTAGCGCTACCTCCTCCTACAATGAGCAGTTCTTC.

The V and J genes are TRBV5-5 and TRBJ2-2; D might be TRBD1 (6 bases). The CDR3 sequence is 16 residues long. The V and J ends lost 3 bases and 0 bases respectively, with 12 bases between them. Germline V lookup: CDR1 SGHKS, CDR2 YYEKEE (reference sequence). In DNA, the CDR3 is TGTGCCAGCAGCTCATACAGGGACACGAACACCGGGGAGCTGTTTTTT. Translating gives CASSSYRDTNTGELFF.

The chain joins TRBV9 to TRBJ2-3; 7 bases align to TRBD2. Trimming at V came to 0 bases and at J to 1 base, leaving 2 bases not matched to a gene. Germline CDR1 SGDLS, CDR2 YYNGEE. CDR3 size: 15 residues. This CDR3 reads CASSVESGGTDTQYF. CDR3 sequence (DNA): TGTGCCAGCAGCGTAGAAAGCGGGGGCACAGATACGCAGTATTTT.

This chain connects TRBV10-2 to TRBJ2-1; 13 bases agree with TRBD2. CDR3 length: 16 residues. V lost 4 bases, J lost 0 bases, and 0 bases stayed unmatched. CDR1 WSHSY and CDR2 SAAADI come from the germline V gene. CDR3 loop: CASSGTSGGSYNEQFF. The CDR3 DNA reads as TGCGCCAGCAGTGGGACTAGCGGGGGCTCCTACAATGAGCAGTTCTTC.

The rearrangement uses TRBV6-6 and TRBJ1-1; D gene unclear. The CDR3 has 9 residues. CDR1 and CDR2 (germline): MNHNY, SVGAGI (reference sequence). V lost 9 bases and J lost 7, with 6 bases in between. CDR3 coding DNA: TGTGCCAGGTTCTTTGAAGCTTTCTTT. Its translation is CARFFEAFF.

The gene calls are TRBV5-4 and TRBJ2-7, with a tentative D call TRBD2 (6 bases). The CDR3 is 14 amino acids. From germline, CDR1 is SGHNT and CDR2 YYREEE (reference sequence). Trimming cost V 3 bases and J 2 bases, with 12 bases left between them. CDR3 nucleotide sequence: TGTGCCAGCAGCTGGGGGGACGGGACCTACGAGCAGTACTTC. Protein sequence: CASSWGDGTYEQYF.

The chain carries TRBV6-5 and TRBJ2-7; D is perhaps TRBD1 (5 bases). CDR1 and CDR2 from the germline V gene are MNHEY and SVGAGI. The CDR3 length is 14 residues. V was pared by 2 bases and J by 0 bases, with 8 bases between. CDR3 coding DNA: TGTGCCAGCAGTTACGTCCAGGGCTCCTACGAGCAGTACTTC. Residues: CASSYVQGSYEQYF.

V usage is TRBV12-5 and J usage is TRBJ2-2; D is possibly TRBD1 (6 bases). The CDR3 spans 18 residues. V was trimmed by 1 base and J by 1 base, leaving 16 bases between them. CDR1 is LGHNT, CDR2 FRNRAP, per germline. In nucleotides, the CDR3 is TGTGCTAGTGGTTTGGACGACTCTAGACAGGAGAACACCGGGGAGCTGTTTTTT. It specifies CASGLDDSRQENTGELFF.

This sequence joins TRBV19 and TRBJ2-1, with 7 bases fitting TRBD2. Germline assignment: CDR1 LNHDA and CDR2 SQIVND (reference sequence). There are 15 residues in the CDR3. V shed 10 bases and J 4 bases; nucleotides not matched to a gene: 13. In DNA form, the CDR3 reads TGTGCCACCCAGACCGCTAGCGGAACATACAATGAGCAGTTCTTC. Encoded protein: CATQTASGTYNEQFF.

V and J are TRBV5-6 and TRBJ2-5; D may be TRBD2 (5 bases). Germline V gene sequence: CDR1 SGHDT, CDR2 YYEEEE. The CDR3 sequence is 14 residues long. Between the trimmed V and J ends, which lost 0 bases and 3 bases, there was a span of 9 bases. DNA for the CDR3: TGTGCCAGCAGCTTGGCGTCCGGGGAAGAGACCCAGTACTTC. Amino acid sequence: CASSLASGEETQYF.

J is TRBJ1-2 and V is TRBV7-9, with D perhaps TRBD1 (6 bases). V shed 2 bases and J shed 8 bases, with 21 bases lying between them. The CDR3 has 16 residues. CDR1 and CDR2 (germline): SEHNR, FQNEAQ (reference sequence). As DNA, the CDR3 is TGTGCCAGCAGCTTAAGCGTGCTCGTGGGGGCGAGAGGCTACACCTTC. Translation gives CASSLSVLVGARGYTF.

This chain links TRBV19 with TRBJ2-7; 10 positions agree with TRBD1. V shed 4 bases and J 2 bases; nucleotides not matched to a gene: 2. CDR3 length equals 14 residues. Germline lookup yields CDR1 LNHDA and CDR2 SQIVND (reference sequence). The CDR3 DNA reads TGTGCCAGTAGTACGGGACAGGGGCCCTACGAGCAGTACTTC. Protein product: CASSTGQGPYEQYF.

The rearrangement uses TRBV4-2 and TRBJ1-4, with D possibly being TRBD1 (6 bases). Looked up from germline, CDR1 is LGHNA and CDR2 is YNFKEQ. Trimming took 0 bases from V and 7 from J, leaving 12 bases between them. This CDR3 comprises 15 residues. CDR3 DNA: TGTGCCAGCAGCCAAGATAAGGGGGGGGGTGAAAAACTGTTTTTT. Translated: CASSQDKGGGEKLFF.

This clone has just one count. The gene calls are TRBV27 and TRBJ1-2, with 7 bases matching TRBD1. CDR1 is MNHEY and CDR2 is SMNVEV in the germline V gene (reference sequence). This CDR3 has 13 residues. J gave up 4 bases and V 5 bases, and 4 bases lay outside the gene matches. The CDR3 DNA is TGTGCCAGCAGTGGGGGACAGTTCTATGGCTACACCTTC. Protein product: CASSGGQFYGYTF.

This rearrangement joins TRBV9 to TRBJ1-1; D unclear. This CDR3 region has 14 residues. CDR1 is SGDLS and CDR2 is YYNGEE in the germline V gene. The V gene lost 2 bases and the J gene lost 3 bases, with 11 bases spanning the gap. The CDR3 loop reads CASSVSGGDTEAFF. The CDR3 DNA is TGTGCCAGCAGCGTTAGTGGAGGTGACACTGAAGCTTTCTTT.

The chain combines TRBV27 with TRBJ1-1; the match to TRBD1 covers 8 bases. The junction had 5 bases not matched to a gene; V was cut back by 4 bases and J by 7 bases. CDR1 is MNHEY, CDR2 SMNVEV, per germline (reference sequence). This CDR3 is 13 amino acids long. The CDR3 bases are TGTGCCAGCAGTTCGACAGGGGTTAGTGAAGCTTTCTTT. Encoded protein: CASSSTGVSEAFF.

Here the CDR3 reads CASSMGLYEQYF. CDR3 nucleotides: TGTGCCAGCAGCATGGGCCTGTACGAGCAGTACTTC. The J gene is TRBJ2-7, the V gene TRBV7-9, with D hard to call. This CDR3 comprises 12 residues. V shed 5 bases and J shed 4 bases, with 9 bases lying between them. Germline values: CDR1 SEHNR, CDR2 FQNEAQ (reference sequence).

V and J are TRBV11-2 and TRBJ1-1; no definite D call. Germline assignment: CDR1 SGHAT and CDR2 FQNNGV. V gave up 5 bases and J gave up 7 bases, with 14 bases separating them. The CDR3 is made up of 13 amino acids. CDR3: CASSQGIGVEAFF. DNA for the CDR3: TGTGCCAGCAGCCAAGGGATCGGGGTTGAAGCTTTCTTT.

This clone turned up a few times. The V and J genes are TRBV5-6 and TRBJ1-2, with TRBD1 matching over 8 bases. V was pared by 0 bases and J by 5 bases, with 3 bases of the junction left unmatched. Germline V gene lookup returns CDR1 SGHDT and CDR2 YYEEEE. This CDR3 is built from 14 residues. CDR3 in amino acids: CASSLDRGEYGYTF. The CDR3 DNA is TGTGCCAGCAGCTTGGACAGGGGGGAATATGGCTACACCTTC.

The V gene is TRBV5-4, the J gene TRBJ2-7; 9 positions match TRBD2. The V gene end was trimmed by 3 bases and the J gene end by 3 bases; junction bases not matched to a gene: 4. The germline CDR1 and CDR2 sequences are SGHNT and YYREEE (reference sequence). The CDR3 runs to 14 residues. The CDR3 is CASSSRLADYEQYF. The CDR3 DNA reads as TGTGCCAGCAGCTCCCGACTAGCGGACTACGAGCAGTACTTC.

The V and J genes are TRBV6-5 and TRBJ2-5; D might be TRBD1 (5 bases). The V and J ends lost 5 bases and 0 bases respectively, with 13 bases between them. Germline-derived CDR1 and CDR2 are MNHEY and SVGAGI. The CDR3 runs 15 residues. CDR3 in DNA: TGTGCCAGCAGTAAGCTGGACACCTACCAAGAGACCCAGTACTTC. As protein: CASSKLDTYQETQYF.

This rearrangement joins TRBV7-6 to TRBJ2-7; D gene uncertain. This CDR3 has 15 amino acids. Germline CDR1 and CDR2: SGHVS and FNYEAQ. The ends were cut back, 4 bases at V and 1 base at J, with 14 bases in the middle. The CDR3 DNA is TGTGCCAGCAGCTCCGCGTCCGACTCGTCCTACGAGCAGTACTTC. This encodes CASSSASDSSYEQYF.

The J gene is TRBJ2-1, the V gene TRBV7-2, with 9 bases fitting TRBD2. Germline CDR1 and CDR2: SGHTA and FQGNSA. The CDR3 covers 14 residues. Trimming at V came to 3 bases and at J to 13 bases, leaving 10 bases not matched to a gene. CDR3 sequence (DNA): TGTGCCAGCAGCTTTGGTAGCGGGGGTACCATCCAGTTCTTC. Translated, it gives CASSFGSGGTIQFF.

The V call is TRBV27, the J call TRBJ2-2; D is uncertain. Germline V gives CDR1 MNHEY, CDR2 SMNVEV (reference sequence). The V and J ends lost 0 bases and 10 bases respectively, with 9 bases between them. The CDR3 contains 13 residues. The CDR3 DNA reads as TGTGCCAGCAGTTTATCGTGGAGCAAGGAGCTGTTTTTT. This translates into CASSLSWSKELFF.

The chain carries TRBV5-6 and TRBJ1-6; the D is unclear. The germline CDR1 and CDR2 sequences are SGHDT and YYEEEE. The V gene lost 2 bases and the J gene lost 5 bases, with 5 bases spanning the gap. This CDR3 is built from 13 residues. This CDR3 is CASSFGNNSPLHF. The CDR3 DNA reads TGTGCCAGCAGCTTCGGTAATAATTCACCCCTCCACTTT.

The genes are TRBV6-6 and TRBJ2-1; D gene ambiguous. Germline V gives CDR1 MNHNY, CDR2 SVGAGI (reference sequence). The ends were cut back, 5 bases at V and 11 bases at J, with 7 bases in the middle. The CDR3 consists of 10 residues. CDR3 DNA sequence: TGTGCCAGCAGTCACGAGAAGCAGTTCTTC. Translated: CASSHEKQFF.

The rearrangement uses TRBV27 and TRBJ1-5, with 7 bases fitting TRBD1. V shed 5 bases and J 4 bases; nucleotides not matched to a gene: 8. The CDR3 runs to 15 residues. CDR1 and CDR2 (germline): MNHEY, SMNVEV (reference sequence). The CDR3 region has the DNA TGTGCCAGCAGTCCCGACAGGGAAGCAAATCAGCCCCAGCATTTT. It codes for CASSPDREANQPQHF.

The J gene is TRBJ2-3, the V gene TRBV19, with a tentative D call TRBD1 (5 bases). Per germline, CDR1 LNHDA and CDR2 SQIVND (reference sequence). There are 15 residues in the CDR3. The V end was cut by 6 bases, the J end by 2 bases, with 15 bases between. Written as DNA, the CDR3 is TGTGCCAGTAGCTTCCGGCAGGGCCTCACAGATACGCAGTATTTT. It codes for CASSFRQGLTDTQYF.

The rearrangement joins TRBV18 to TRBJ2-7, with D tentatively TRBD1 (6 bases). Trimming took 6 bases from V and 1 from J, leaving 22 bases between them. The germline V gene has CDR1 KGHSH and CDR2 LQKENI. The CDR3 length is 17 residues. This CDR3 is CASSQTEQGRSSYEQYF. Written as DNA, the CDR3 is TGTGCCAGCTCTCAGACAGAACAGGGTAGAAGTTCCTACGAGCAGTACTTC.

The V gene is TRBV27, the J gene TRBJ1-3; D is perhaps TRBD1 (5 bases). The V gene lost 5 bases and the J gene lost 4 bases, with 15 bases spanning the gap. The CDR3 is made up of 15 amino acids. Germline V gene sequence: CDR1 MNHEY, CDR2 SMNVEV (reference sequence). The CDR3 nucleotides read TGTGCCAGCAGTCCCCGGGGGTCACCAGGAAACACCATATATTTT. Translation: CASSPRGSPGNTIYF.